A selection of T cell receptor beta chains follows, all from one sample in a study of vaccination and CD4 T cells after COVID-19. TCRdb recomputed calls from the PCR reads with MiXCR, one row per CDR3 protein. The data hold about 28,000 distinct CDR3 sequences, with about 60% observed a single time. The antigens these receptors bind are not known. Source: CD4+ T cells from blood, cultured in vitro, taken after SARS-CoV-2 vaccination. Receptors originate from a human donor who received a COVID-19 vaccine. Each CDR3 is given with its conserved first and last residue. The D gene is left open where the match is weak. A clone size is listed for some rows: how often the clone was seen (once, few, many), or a class if it is expanded.

>NA|NA|TRBV6-5|TRBJ1-5
TGTGCCAGCAGTTTACCGTGGGGCTCGAGAGGGGATAGCAATCAGCCCCAGCATTTT
CASSLPWGSRGDSNQPQHF
>NA|NA|TRBV19|TRBJ1-6
TGTGCCAGTAGTATCGGGCGCTTTCGGGGGAGCTCCTATAATTCACCCCTCCACTTT
CASSIGRFRGSSYNSPLHF
>few|NA|TRBV20-1|TRBJ1-1
TGCAGTGCTAGAGAACGTGAATCGAGGGACACTGAAGCTTTCTTT
CSARERESRDTEAFF
>few|NA|TRBV24-1|TRBJ2-3
TGTGCCACCAGTGATCGGGTGGGGGGGCGAAGCACAGATACGCAGTATTTT
CATSDRVGGRSTDTQYF
>NA|TRBD2|TRBV4-2|TRBJ2-3
TGTGCCAGCAGCCAAGATCCTAGCGGGGCGGACACCCGCACAGATACGCAGTATTTT
CASSQDPSGADTRTDTQYF
>NA|NA|TRBV20-1|TRBJ1-3
TGCAGTGCTAGAGGCGGTGGAGCTGGAAACACCATATATTTT
CSARGGGAGNTIYF
>NA|NA|TRBV20-1|TRBJ2-7
TGCAGTGCTAGTAGAACGGTGTCGGGGAACCAGTACTTC
CSASRTVSGNQYF
>NA|TRBD1|TRBV24-1|TRBJ1-5
TGTGCCACCAGTGGCCACAGGGGGGGGGATCAGCCCCAGCATTTT
CATSGHRGGDQPQHF
>few|NA|TRBV5-4|TRBJ1-3
TGTGCCAGCAGCCCCCGGTTGGGGGATGGAAACACCATATATTTT
CASSPRLGDGNTIYF
>once|TRBD2|TRBV6-5|TRBJ2-6
TGTGCCAGCAGTTACTCGACTAGCGGGGGGACTAGCTCTGGGGCCAACGTCCTGACTTTC
CASSYSTSGGTSSGANVLTF
>NA|TRBD1|TRBV18|TRBJ1-6
TGTGCCAGCTCACCGGGGACAGGGAATTCACCCCTCCACTTT
CASSPGTGNSPLHF
>NA|NA|TRBV6-1|TRBJ2-3
TGTGCCAGCACTCCCTCGGGCGTTGGCGCAGATACGCAGTATTTT
CASTPSGVGADTQYF